This TCR beta chain was captured in a study of control samples from healthy donors and cancer patients (dated by TCRdb to the early 2020s). Notes on this clone: Its antigen is currently not known. There are no base qualities to consult, and no much larger clone falls within one base.

Library preparation used the immunoSEQ multiplex PCR assay. TCRdb's version of the immuneACCESS table is confined to in-frame rearrangements and falls short of the full clone set. An unresolved V gene accounts for under half of the shortfall where checked; the remainder is of unknown origin. The table for this sample lists about 35,000 clones; 86% of them were counted only once. The leading ten clones occupy 1.5% to 2% of the sample. The germline V gene yields SNHLY for CDR1 and FYNNEI for CDR2. The germline V and J ends show losses of 8 bases and 5 bases respectively, and no gene match explains 7 bases of the junction. Its CDR3 holds 13 amino acids, cysteine through phenylalanine. The CDR3 DNA has 39 bases and is translated from base 1.

Input material: PBMCs. The TCR comes from a woman in her 40s with lung cancer. Recombination connected TRBV2 to TRBJ1-2; 8 bases in the middle match TRBD1. The sequenced DNA is TGTGCCAGCGATATTGACAGGGGATATGGCTACACCTTC. Translated, it reads CASDIDRGYGYTF.